This TCR beta chain was identified during a study of T cell responses to AZD1222 COVID-19 vaccine. Study-wide context: Pooling was applied to second doses at about 4 or about 12 weeks.

Whole-study results and caveats: The number of AZD1222 recipients seropositive at baseline was only 5 to 7. Vaccine-related CD4 TCRs covered spike, predominating at 160-218 and 743-854. A rise in Spike-specific TCR breadth and depth followed two AZD1222 doses.

The repertoire was sequenced with immunoSEQ multiplex PCR; TCRdb's copy has only in-frame clones and lacks some. Here the sample spans about 120,000 clones, 80% to 90% being singletons. The CDR3 has 15 amino acids. CDR1 MGHRA and CDR2 YSYEKL come from the germline V gene. V gave up 1 base and J gave up 4 bases, with 8 bases separating them. To note about this clone: Its antigen is undetermined.

This TCR came from an adult in good health. This rearrangement joins TRBV4-1 to TRBJ1-6; TRBD1 might be the D (5 bases). The material was peripheral blood, obtained on day 0 of AZD1222 vaccination. As DNA, the CDR3 is TGCGCCAGCAGCCAAGTCGCAGGGTATAATTCACCCCTCCACTTT. Translating gives CASSQVAGYNSPLHF.